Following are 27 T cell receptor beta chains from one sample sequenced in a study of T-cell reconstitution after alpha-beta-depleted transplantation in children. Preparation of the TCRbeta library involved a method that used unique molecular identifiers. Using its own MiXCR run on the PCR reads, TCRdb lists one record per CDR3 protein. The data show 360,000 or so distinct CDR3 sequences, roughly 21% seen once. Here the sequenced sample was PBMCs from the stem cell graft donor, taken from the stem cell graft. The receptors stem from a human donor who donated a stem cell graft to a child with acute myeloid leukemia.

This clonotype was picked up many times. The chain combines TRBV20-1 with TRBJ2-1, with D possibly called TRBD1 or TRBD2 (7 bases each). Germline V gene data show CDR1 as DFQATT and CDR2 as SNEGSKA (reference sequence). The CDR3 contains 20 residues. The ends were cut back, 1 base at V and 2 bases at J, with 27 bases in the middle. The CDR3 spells CSARGPRGRGEPLTYNEQFF. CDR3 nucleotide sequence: TGCAGTGCTAGAGGTCCCAGGGGGAGGGGGGAGCCCTTGACCTACAATGAGCAGTTCTTC.

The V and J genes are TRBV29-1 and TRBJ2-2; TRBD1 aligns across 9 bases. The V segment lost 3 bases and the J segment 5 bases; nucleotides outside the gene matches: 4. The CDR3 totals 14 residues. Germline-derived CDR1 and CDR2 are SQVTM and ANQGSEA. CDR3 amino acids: CSVDRTGATGELFF. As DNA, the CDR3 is TGCAGCGTTGATAGGACAGGGGCTACCGGGGAGCTGTTTTTT.

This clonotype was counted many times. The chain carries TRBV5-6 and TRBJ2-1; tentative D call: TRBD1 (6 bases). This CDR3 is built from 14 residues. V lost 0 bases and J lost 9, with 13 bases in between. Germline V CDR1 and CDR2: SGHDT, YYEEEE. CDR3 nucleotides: TGTGCCAGCAGCTTGGCCCAGGGGCTCGGTGAGCAGTTCTTC. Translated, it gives CASSLAQGLGEQFF.

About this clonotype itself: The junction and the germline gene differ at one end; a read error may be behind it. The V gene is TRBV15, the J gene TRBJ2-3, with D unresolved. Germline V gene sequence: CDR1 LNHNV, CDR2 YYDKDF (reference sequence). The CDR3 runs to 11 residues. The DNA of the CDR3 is TGTGCCACCGCCCGAACAGATACGAAGTATTTT. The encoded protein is CATARTDTKYF. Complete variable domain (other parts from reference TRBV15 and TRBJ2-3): DAMVIQNPRYQVTQFGKPVTLSCSQTLNHNVMYWYQQKSSQAPKLLFHYYDKDFNNEADTPDNFQSRRPNTSFCFLDIRSPGLGDTAMYLCATARTDTKYFGPGTRLTVL.

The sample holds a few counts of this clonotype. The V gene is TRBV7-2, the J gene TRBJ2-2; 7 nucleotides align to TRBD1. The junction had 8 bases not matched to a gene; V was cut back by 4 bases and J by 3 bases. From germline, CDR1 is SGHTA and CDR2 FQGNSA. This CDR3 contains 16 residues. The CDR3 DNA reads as TGTGCCAGCAGCTCCCGGGACAGCTCATACACCGGGGAGCTGTTTTTT. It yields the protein CASSSRDSSYTGELFF.

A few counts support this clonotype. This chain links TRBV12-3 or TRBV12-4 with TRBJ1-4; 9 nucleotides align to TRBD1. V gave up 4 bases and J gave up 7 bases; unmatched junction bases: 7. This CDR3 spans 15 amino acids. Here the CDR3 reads CASSSARDRVEKLFF. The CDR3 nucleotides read TGTGCCAGCAGTTCCGCCCGGGACAGGGTTGAAAAACTGTTTTTT.

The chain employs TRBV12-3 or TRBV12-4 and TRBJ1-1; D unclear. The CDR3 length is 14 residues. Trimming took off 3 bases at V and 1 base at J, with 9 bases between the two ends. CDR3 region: CASSLQAQNTEAFF. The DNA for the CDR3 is TGTGCCAGCAGTTTGCAGGCCCAGAACACTGAAGCTTTCTTT.

The CDR3 loop reads CSARQSNTGELFF. CDR3 coding DNA: TGCAGCGCTCGACAGTCGAACACCGGGGAGCTGTTTTTT. The chain uses TRBV29-1 and TRBJ2-2; weak D call: TRBD1 (5 bases). Per germline, CDR1 SQVTM and CDR2 ANQGSEA. Trimming removed 7 bases at V and 0 bases at J, with 9 bases between. The CDR3 covers 13 residues.

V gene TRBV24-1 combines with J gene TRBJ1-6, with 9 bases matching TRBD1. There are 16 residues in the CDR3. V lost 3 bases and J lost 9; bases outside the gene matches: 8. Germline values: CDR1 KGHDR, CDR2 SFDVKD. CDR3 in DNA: TGTGCCACCAGTGATGGCAGACAGGGGGATCGTTCACCCCTCCACTTT. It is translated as CATSDGRQGDRSPLHF.

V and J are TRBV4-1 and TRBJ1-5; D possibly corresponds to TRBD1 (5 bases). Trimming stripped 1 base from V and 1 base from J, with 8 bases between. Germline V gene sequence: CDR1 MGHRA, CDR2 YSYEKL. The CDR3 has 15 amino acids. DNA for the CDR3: TGCGCCAGCAGCCAAGGACAGAGAAGCAATCAGCCCCAGCATTTT. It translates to CASSQGQRSNQPQHF.

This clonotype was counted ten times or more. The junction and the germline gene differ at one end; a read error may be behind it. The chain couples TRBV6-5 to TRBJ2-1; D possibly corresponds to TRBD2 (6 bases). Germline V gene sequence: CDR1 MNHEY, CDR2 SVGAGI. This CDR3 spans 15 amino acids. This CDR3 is CASIYQRADYNEQFF. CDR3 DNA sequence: TGTGCCAGCATTTACCAGCGGGCAGATTACAATGAGCAGTTCTTC.

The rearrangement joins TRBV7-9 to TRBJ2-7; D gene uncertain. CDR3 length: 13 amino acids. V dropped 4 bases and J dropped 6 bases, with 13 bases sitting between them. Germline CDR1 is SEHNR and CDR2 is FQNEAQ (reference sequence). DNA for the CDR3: TGTGCCAGCAGCTCCAAAAGTGCCCTCGAGCAGTACTTC. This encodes CASSSKSALEQYF. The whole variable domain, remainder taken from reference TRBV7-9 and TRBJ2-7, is DTGVSQNPRHKITKRGQNVTFRCDPISEHNRLYWYRQTLGQGPEFLTYFQNEAQLEKSRLLSDRFSAERPKGSFSTLEIQRTEQGDSAMYLCASSSKSALEQYFGPGTRLTVT.

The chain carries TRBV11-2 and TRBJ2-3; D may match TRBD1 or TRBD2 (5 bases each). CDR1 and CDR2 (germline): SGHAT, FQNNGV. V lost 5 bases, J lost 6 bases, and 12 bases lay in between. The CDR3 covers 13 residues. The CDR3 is CASSPGPKDTQYF. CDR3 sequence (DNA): TGTGCCAGCAGCCCGGGACCAAAGGATACGCAGTATTTT. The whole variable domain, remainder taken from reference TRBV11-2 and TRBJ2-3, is EAGVAQSPRYKIIEKRQSVAFWCNPISGHATLYWYQQILGQGPKLLIQFQNNGVVDDSQLPKDRFSAERLKGVDSTLKIQPAKLEDSAVYLCASSPGPKDTQYFGPGTRLTVL.

CDR3 sequence reads: CASSVGQGKETQYF. The CDR3 coding sequence is TGCGCCAGCAGCGTGGGACAGGGAAAAGAGACCCAGTACTTC. The chain links TRBV5-1 to TRBJ2-5; TRBD1 agrees at 9 bases. Per germline, CDR1 SGHRS and CDR2 YFSETQ. This CDR3 has 14 residues. With 4 bases clipped from V and 3 bases from J, the junction kept 4 bases outside the gene matches.

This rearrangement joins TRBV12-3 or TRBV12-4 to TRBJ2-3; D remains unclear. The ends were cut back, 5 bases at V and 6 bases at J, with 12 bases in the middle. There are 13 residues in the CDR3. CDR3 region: CASSISQRDTQYF. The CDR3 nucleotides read TGTGCCAGCAGTATCTCACAACGGGATACGCAGTATTTT.

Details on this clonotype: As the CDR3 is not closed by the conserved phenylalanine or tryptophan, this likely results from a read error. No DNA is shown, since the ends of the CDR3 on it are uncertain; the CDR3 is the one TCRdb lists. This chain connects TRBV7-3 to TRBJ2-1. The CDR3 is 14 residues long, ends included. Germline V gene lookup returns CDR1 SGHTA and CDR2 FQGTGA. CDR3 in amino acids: CASSVAGDAYNEQS.

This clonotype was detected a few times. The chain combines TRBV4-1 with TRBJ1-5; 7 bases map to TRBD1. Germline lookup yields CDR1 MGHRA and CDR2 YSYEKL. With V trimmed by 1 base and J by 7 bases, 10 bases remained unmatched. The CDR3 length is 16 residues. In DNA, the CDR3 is TGCGCCAGCAGCCAAGGGGACGCCAGGGGGGTACAGCCCCAGCATTTT. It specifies CASSQGDARGVQPQHF.

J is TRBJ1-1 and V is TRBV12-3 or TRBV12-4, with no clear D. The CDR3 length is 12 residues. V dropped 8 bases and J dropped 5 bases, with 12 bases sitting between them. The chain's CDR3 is CASALSVTEAFF. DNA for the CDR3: TGTGCCAGCGCATTATCCGTGACTGAAGCTTTCTTT.

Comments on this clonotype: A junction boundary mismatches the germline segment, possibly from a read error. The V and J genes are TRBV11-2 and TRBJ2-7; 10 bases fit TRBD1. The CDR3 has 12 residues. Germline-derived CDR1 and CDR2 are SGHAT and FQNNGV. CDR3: CASSPTDRGPSF. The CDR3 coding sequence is TGTGCCAGCAGCCCTACCGACAGGGGGCCGTCCTTC. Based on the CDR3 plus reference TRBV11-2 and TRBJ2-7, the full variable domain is EAGVAQSPRYKIIEKRQSVAFWCNPISGHATLYWYQQILGQGPKLLIQFQNNGVVDDSQLPKDRFSAERLKGVDSTLKIQPAKLEDSAVYLCASSPTDRGPSFGPGTRLTVT.

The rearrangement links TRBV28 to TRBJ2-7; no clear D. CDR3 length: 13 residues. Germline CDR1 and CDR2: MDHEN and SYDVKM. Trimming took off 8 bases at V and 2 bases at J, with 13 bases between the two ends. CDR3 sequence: CASGRATTYEQYF. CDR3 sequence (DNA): TGTGCCAGCGGTCGGGCAACTACCTACGAGCAGTACTTC.

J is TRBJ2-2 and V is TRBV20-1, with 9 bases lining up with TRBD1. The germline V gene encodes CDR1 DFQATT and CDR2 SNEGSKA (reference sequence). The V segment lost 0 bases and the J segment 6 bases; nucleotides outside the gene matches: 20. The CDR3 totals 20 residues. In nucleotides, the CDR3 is TGCAGTGCTAGAGATCCCGGGACAGGGCTGGACGGGCGTATTCCCGGGGAGCTGTTTTTT. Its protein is CSARDPGTGLDGRIPGELFF.

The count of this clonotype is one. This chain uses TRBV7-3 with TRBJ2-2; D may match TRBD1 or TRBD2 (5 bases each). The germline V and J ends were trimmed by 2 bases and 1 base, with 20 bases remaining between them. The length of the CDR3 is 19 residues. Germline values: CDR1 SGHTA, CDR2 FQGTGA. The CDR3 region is CASSLLSTRDGKNTGELFF. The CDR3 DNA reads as TGTGCCAGCAGCTTACTGTCAACCCGGGACGGAAAGAACACCGGGGAGCTGTTTTTT.

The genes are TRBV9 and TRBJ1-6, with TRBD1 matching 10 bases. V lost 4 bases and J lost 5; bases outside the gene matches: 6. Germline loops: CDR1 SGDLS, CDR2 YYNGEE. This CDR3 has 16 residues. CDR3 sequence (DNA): TGTGCCAGCAGCTCCAGACAGGGGGCTGATAATTCACCCCTCCACTTT. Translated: CASSSRQGADNSPLHF.

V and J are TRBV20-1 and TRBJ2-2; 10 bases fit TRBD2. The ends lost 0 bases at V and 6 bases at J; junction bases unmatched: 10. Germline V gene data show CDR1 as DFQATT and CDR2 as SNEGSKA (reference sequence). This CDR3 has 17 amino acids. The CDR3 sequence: CSARDPSSGSSAGELFF. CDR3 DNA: TGCAGTGCTAGAGATCCCTCTAGCGGGAGTAGTGCCGGGGAGCTGTTTTTT.

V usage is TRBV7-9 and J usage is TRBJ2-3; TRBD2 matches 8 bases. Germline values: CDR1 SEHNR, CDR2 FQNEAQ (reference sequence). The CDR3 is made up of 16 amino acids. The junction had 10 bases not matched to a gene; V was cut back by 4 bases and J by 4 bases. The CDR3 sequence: CASSSRGSGSADTQYF. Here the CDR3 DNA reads TGTGCCAGCAGCTCCAGGGGAAGCGGGAGTGCAGATACGCAGTATTTT.

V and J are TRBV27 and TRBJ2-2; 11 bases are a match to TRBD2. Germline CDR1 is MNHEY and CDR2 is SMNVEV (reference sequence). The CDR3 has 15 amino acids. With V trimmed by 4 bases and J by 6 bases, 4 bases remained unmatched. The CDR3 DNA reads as TGTGCCAGCAGTTCGACTAGCGGGGCCCCCGGGGAGCTGTTTTTT. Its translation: CASSSTSGAPGELFF.

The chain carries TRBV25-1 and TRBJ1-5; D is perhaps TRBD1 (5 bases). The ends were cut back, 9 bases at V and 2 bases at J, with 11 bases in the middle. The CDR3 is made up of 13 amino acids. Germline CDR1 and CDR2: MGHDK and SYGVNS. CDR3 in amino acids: CARKDSRNQPQHF. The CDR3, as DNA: TGTGCCAGAAAAGACAGCCGCAATCAGCCCCAGCATTTT.